This record looks at one T cell receptor (beta chain) sequence and its context. This specimen comes from a study of T-cell memory formation after mild COVID-19. V lost 3 bases, J lost 0 bases, and 2 bases stayed unmatched. This CDR3 spans 15 amino acids. The germline gives CDR1 MGHRA, CDR2 YSYEKL. MiXCR, run by TCRdb on the 5' RACE reads, gives a single entry per CDR3 protein. The profile shows around 300,000 distinct CDR3 sequences, roughly an eighth of them singletons. The receptor comes from a man aged 18 to 30 who had mild COVID-19 (a few samples of this study predate the infection). Cell type and time point are not known. The chain links TRBV4-1 to TRBJ2-4, with 7 bases aligning to TRBD1. Sequencing was carried out using PBMCs or a T cell subset sorted from them (not recorded which). The chain's CDR3 is CASSQGQLAKNIQYF. DNA for the CDR3: TGCGCCAGCAGCCAGGGACAGCTAGCCAAAAACATTCAGTACTTC.